The clone carrying this TCR beta chain was detected ten times or more. This entry is derived from a study of neurological immune-mediated disorders. The CDR3 sequence is 12 residues long. V was clipped by 3 bases and J by 2 bases, with 4 bases between them. The germline V gene has CDR1 SGHRS and CDR2 YFSETQ. TCRdb re-called the 5' RACE reads through MiXCR, storing one row per CDR3 protein. The data hold tens of thousands of distinct CDR3 sequences, with 3.5% to 4.5% observed a single time. The chain uses TRBV5-1 and TRBJ2-3; no clear D gene. The receptor was isolated from a woman aged 45-65 years with multiple sclerosis. Material for sequencing was PBMCs. The chain's CDR3 is CASSSPTDTQYF. The CDR3 DNA reads TGCGCCAGCAGCTCCCCCACAGATACGCAGTATTTT.